The clone carrying this T cell receptor (beta chain) showed up just once. This sample was included in a study of blood T cell repertoires in COVID-19. Participants, about 18 to 100 years old, spanned more than 20 US areas. In assigning cohorts, the study relied on participant-reported clinical history. Donors in Cohort 3 who had recovered were those with two negative PCRs, healthcare professional clearance, or resolution of their symptoms. The CDR3 consists of 13 residues. The V gene's germline CDR1 is SGHRS and CDR2 YFSETQ. Unmatched junction bases numbered 1, after V lost 5 bases and J lost 2 bases. The data were produced by immunoSEQ multiplex PCR, yet TCRdb's version contains in-frame clones alone and is incomplete. The sample shows hundreds of thousands of clones, roughly 91% of them seen only once.

The clonotype originates from a woman in her twenties or thirties who had recovered from COVID-19. Sequenced: PBMCs or T cells enriched from blood (not recorded which). V usage is TRBV5-1 and J usage is TRBJ2-7, with TRBD1 matching over 10 bases. This CDR3 reads CASRGQGTYEQYF. In nucleotides, the CDR3 is TGCGCCAGCAGGGGACAGGGGACCTACGAGCAGTACTTC. The full variable domain, completed using reference TRBV5-1 and TRBJ2-7, is KAGVTQTPRYLIKTRGQQVTLSCSPISGHRSVSWYQQTPGQGLQFLFEYFSETQRNKGNFPGRFSGRQFSNSRSEMNVSTLELGDSALYLCASRGQGTYEQYFGPGTRLTVT.